The clone carrying this T cell receptor beta chain was counted a few times. The data were produced by immunoSEQ multiplex PCR, yet TCRdb's version contains in-frame clones alone and is incomplete. In the table there are around 230,000 clones, roughly four fifths of which are singletons. Participants were aged 18 to 89 years from around 24 US areas. Symptom resolution, clearance, or two negative PCRs marked the recovered donors of Cohort 3. The sample belongs to a study of blood T cell repertoires in COVID-19. Background on the study: Both acute and convalescent COVID-19 samples were obtained from the United States, Italy and Spain.

V gave up 3 bases and J gave up 6 bases, with 13 bases separating them. The germline CDR1 and CDR2 sequences are SGHKS and YYEKEE (reference sequence). The CDR3 covers 14 residues. The sequence was collected from a man between 35 and 55 years old who had recovered from COVID-19. This chain uses TRBV5-5 with TRBJ1-5; possibly TRBD1 for D (6 bases). Sequences were obtained from PBMCs or T cells enriched from blood (not recorded which). CDR3 bases: TGTGCCAGCAGCTCCGCAGGGGCTGGTCAGCCCCAGCATTTT. Its translation: CASSSAGAGQPQHF.